This T cell receptor (beta chain) was retrieved from a study of blood T cell repertoires in COVID-19. Which cohort a participant joined came from the clinical history participants gave. In the authors' workflow: By means of reference gene primer amplification, nucleated cell counts were estimated. Profiling relied on immunoSEQ multiplex PCR, and the TCRdb table lists in-frame clones only, not all of them. Clone size and V and J calls were adopted from that table, with D and trimming inferred from the DNA. The sample has roughly 300,000 clones, 85% to 90% seen once. V was shortened by 10 bases and J by 2 bases, with 20 bases between the two germline ends. The CDR3 runs 16 residues. The germline V gene encodes CDR1 MNHEY and CDR2 SMNVEV (reference sequence).

This rearrangement joins TRBV27 to TRBJ2-2, with a weak D call TRBD2 (5 bases). The source is a woman younger than 30 who had recovered from COVID-19. Sequencing input: PBMCs or T cells enriched from blood (not recorded which). The DNA of the CDR3 is TGTGCCATCGGTACGGGCGGGCCCCTTAACACCGGGGAGCTGTTTTTT. Its protein product is CAIGTGGPLNTGELFF.